Reported below is one T cell receptor (beta chain). The antigen remains unidentified. These data belong to a study of regulatory and conventional T cells in RAG deficiency. Study-wide points: Omenn CD25-high CD127-low cells may be activated cells, not true Tregs.

The table came from immunoSEQ multiplex PCR; TCRdb's copy has only in-frame clones and leaves some out. The table shows under 35,000 clones, with 80% to 90% occurring only once. The CDR3 runs to 17 residues. CDR1 SGHAT and CDR2 FQNNGV come from the germline V gene. V shed 0 bases, J shed 3 bases, and the junction held 9 bases outside the gene matches. Another study also made use of these data, one on regulatory T cells. According to that study: The PCR used 52 TRBV and 13 TRBJ primers.

The J gene is TRBJ2-7, the V gene TRBV11-2; 9 bases are a match to TRBD1. The TCR was taken from a human donor in good health. Sequencing was done on a sample of CD8+ T cells sorted from blood. CDR3 coding DNA: TGTGCCAGCAGCTTAGATTGGGACAGGGATAATCGCTACGAGCAGTACTTC. It codes for CASSLDWDRDNRYEQYF.